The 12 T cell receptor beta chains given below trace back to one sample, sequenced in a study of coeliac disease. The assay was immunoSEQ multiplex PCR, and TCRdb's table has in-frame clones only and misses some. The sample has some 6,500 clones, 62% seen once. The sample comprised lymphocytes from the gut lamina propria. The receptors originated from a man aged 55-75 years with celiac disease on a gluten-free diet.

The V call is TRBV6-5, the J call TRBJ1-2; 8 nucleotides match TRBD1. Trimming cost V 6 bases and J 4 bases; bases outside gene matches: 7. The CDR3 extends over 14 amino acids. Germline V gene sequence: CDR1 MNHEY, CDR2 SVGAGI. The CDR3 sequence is CASSQGARSYGYTF. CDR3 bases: TGTGCCAGCAGCCAGGGGGCAAGATCCTATGGCTACACCTTC.

The CDR3 sequence: CASSGSGYGYTF. CDR3 sequence (DNA): TGTGCCAGCAGTGGATCGGGGTATGGCTACACCTTC. V and J are TRBV27 and TRBJ1-2; D gene ambiguous. V was pared by 5 bases and J by 5 bases, with 9 bases between. The CDR3 is 12 amino acids. Germline assignment: CDR1 MNHEY and CDR2 SMNVEV (reference sequence).

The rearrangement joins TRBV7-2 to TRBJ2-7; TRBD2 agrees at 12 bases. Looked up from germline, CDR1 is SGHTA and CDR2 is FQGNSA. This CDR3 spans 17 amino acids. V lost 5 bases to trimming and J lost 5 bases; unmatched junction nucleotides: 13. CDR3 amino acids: CASSTRTSGAGVHEQYF. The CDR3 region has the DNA TGTGCCAGCAGCACAAGGACTAGCGGGGCGGGGGTCCACGAGCAGTACTTC.

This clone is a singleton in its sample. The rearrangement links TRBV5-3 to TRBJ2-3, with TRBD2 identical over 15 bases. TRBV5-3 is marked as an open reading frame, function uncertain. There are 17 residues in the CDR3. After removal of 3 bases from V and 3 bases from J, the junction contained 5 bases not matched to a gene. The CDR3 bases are TGTGCCAGAAGCTATCGGACTAGCGGGGGGGCAACAGATACGCAGTATTTT. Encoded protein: CARSYRTSGGATDTQYF.

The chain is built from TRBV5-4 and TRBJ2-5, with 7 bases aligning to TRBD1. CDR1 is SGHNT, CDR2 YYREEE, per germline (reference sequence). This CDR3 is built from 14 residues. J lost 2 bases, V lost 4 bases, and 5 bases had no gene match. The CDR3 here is CASSARTGQETQYF. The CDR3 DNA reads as TGTGCCAGCAGCGCCCGGACAGGACAAGAGACCCAGTACTTC.

Written as DNA, the CDR3 is TGTGCTAGTGGTTTTCGGCAGGGCGAAGCTTTCTTT. Translating it yields CASGFRQGEAFF. This chain connects TRBV12-5 to TRBJ1-1; maybe TRBD1 (5 bases). The CDR3 extends over 12 amino acids. Trimming pared 3 bases from V and 8 bases from J, leaving 10 bases between. Germline CDR1 is LGHNT and CDR2 is FRNRAP.

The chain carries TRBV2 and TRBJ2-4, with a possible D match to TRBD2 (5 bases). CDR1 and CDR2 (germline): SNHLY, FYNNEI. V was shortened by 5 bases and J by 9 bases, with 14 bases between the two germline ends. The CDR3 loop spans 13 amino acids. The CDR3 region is CASSRDRESIQYF. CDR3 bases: TGTGCCAGCAGTCGAGACCGGGAAAGCATTCAGTACTTC. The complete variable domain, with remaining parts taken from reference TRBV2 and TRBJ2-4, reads EPEVTQTPSHQVTQMGQEVILRCVPISNHLYFYWYRQILGQKVEFLVSFYNNEISEKSEIFDDQFSVERPDGSNFTLKIRSTKLEDSAMYFCASSRDRESIQYFGAGTRLSVL.

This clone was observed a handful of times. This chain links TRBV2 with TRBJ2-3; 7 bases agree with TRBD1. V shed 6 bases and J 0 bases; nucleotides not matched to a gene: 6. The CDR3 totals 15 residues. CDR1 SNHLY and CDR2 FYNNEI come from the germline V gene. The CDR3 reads CASRGQPLSTDTQYF. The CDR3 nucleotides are TGTGCCAGCAGGGGACAGCCTCTTAGCACAGATACGCAGTATTTT.

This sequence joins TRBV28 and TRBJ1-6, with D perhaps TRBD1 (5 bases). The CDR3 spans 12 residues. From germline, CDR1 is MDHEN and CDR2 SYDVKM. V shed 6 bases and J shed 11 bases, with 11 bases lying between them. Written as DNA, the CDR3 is TGTGCCAGCAGCCCCCCGGGGGCACCCCTCCACTTT. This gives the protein CASSPPGAPLHF.

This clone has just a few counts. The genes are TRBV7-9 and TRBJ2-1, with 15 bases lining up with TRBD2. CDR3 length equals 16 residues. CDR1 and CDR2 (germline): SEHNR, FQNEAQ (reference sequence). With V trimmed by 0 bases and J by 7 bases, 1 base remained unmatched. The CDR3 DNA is TGTGCCAGCAGCTTAGCCGGGACTAGCGGGGGGAATGAGCAGTTCTTC. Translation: CASSLAGTSGGNEQFF. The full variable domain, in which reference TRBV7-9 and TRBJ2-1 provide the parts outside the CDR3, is DTGVSQNPRHKITKRGQNVTFRCDPISEHNRLYWYRQTLGQGPEFLTYFQNEAQLEKSRLLSDRFSAERPKGSFSTLEIQRTEQGDSAMYLCASSLAGTSGGNEQFFGPGTRLTVL.

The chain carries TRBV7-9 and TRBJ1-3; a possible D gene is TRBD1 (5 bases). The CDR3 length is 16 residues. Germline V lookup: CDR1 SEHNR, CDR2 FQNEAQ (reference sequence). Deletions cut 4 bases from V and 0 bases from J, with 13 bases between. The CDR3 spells CASSSQDLASGNTIYF. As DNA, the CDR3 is TGTGCCAGCAGCTCACAGGATCTCGCCTCTGGAAACACCATATATTTT.

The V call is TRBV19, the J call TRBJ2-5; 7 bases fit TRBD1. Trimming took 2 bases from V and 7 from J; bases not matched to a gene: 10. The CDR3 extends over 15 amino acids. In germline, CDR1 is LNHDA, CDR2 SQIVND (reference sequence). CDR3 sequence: CASSISRQGGGTQYF. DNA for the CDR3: TGTGCCAGTAGTATAAGTCGACAGGGTGGTGGGACCCAGTACTTC.